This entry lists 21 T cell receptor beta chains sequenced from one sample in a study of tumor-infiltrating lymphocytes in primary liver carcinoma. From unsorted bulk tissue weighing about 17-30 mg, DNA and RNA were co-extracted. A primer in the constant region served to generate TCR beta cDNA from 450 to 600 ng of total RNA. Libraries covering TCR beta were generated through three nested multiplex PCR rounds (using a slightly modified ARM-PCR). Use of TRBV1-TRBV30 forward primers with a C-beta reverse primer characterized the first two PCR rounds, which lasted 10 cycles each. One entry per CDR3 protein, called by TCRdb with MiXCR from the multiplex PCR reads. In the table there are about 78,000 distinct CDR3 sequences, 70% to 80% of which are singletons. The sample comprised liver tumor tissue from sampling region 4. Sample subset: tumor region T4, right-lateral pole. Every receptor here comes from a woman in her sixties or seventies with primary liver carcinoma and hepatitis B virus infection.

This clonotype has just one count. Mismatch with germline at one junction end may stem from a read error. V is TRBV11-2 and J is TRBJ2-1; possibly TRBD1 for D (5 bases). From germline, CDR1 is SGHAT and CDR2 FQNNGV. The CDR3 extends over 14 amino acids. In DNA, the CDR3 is TGTGCCAGCAGACAGGTTTGGTGGGGAACTGAGCAGTTTTTC. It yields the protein CASRQVWWGTEQFF.

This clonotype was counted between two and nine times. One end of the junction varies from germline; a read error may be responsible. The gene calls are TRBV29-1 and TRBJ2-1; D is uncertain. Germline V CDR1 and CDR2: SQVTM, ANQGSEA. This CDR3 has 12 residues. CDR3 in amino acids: CSVEGSWNEQFF. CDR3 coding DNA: TGCAGCGTTGAAGGGTCGTGGAATGAGCAGTTCTTT.

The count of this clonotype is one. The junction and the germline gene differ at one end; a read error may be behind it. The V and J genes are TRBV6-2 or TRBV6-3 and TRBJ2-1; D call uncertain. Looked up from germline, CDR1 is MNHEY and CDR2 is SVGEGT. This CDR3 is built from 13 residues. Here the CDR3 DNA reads TGTGGCAGCAACCCAACCGAAGTCAATGAGCAGTTCTTT. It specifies CGSNPTEVNEQFF.

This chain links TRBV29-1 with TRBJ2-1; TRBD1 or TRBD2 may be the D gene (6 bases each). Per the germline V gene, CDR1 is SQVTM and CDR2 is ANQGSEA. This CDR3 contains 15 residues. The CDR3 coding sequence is TGCTGCGCTCGTAGGGGGGCTACCATCTACAATGAGCAGTTCTTC. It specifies CCARRGATIYNEQFF.

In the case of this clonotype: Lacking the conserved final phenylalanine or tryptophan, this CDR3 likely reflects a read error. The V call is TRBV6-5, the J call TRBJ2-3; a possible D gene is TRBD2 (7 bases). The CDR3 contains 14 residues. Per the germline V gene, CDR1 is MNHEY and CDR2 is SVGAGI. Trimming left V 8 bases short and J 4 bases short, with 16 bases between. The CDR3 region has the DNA TGTGCCAGCCGGGGAGGGGGACGCGCAGATACGCAGTATTCT. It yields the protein CASRGGGRADTQYS.

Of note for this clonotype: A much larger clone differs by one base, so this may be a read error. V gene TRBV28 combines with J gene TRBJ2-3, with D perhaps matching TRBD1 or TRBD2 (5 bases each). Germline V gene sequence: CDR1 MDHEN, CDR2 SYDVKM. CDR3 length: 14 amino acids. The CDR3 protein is CTSILARAGDTQYF. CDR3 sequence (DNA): TGTACCAGCATCCTAGCCAGGGCTGGAGATACGCAGTATTTT.

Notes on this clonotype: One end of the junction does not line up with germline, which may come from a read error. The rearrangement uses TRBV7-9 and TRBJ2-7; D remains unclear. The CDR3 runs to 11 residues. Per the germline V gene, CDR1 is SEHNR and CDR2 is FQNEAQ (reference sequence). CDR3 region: CAGSSSYGQYF. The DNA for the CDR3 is TGTGCCGGCAGCTCCTCCTACGGGCAGTACTTC.

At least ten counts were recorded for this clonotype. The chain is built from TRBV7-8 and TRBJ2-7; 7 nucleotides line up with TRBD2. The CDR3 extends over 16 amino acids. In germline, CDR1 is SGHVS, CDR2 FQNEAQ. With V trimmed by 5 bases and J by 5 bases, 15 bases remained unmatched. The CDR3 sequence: CASSQSSGGRTHEQYF. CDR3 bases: TGTGCCAGCAGCCAATCAAGTGGCGGGAGAACTCACGAGCAGTACTTC.

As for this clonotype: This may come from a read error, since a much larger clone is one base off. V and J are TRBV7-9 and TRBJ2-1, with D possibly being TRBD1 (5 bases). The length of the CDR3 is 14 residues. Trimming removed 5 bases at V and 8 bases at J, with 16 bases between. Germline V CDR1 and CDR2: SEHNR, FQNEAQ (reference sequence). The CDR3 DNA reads TGTGCCAGCAGCCCCTCTTGGGGCAGGGATGAGCAGTTCTTC. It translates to CASSPSWGRDEQFF.

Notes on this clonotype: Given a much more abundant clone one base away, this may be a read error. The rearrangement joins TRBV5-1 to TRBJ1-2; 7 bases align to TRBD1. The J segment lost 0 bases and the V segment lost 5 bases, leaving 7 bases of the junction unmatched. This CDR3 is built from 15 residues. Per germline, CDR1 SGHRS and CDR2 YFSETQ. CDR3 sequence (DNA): TGCGCCAGCAGGGGGGCAGGGGGACCTAACTATGGCTACACCTTC. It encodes CASRGAGGPNYGYTF.

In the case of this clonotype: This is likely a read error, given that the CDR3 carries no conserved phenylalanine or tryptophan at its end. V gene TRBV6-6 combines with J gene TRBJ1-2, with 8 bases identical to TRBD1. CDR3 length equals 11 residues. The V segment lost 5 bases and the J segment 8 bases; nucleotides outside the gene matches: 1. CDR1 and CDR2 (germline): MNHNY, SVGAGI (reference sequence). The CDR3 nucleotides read TGTGCCAGCAGTCGGGACAGGGGCTACACCTTA. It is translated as CASSRDRGYTL.

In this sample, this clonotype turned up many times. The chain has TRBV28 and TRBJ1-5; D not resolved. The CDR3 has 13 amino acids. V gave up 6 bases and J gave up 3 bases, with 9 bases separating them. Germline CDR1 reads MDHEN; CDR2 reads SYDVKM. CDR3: CASRGQLNQPQHF. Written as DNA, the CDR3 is TGTGCCAGCAGAGGCCAGCTCAATCAGCCCCAGCATTTT.

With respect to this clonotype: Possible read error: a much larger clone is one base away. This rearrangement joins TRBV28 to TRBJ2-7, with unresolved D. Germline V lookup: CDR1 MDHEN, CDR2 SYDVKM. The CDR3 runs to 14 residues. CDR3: CTSSSSSRHGEQYF. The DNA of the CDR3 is TGTACCAGCAGCTCTTCCTCCCGGCACGGCGAGCAGTACTTC.

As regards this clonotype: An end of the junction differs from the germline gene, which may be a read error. The CDR3 DNA sequence: TGTACCAGCAGTGATGAGACCTGGACACCCTACGAGCAGTACTTC. It yields the protein CTSSDETWTPYEQYF. This chain uses TRBV6-1 with TRBJ2-7; D possibly corresponds to TRBD1 (5 bases). The CDR3 totals 15 residues. The V gene's germline CDR1 is MNHNS and CDR2 SASEGT.

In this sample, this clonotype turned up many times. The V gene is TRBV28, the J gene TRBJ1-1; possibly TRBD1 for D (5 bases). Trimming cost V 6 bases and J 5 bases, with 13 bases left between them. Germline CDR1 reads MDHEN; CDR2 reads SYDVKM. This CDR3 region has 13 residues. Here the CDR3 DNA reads TGTGCCAGCAGGGGGCGAGGTAGGACTGAAGCTTTCTTT. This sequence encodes CASRGRGRTEAFF.

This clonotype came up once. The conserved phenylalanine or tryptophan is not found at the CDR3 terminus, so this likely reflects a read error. The CDR3 here is CASSLTSNLPLHL. The DNA of the CDR3 is TGTGCCAGCAGCCTAACGTCTAATTTACCCCTCCACCTT. The rearrangement uses TRBV11-2 and TRBJ1-6, with D unclear. The CDR3 contains 13 residues. Germline CDR1 SGHAT, CDR2 FQNNGV.

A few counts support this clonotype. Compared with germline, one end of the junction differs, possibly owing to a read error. The CDR3 region is CVSSFQGNTGELFF. The CDR3 DNA sequence: TGCGTCAGCAGCTTTCAGGGGAACACCGGGGAGCTCTTTTTT. The chain couples TRBV5-1 to TRBJ2-2; D possibly corresponds to TRBD1 (6 bases). Germline V gives CDR1 SGHRS, CDR2 YFSETQ. There are 14 residues in the CDR3. Full variable domain (remainder filled in from reference TRBV5-1 and TRBJ2-2): KAGVTQTPRYLIKTRGQQVTLSCSPISGHRSVSWYQQTPGQGLQFLFEYFSETQRNKGNFPGRFSGRQFSNSRSEMNVSTLELGDSALYLCVSSFQGNTGELFFGEGSRLTVL.

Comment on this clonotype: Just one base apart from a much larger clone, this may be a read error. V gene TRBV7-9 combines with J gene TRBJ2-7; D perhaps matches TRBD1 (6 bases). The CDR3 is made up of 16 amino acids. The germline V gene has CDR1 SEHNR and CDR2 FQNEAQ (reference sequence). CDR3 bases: TGTGCCAGCAGTCGGTTCAGGGGCGCCGGGTCCTACGAGGAGTACTTC. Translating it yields CASSRFRGAGSYEEYF.

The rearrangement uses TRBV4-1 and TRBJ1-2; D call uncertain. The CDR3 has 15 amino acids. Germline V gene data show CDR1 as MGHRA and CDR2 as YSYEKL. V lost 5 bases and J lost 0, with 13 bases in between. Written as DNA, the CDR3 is TGCGCCAGCAGCGACCGGACTGTTTCTAACTATGGCTACACCTTC. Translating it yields CASSDRTVSNYGYTF.

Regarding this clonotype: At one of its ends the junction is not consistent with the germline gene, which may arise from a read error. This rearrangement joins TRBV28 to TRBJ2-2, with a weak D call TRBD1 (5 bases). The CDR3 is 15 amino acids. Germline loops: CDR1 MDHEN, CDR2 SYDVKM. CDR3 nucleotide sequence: TGTGCCTGCAGTTTAGCAGGGTCGAGCACCAGGGAGCTGTTTTTT. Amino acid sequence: CACSLAGSSTRELFF.

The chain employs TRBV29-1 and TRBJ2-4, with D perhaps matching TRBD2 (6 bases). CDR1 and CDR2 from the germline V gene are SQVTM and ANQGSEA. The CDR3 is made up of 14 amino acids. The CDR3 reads CSVLTEGSGDIQYF. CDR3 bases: TGCAGTGTCCTGACTGAGGGGTCGGGGGACATTCAGTACTTC.